A selection of T cell receptor beta chains follows, all from one sample in a study of T-cell reconstitution after alpha-beta-depleted transplantation in children. Each CDR3 protein is one row after TCRdb ran MiXCR on the PCR reads. This table has about 200,000 distinct CDR3 sequences, roughly 15% appearing once. The material sequenced was PBMCs from the stem cell graft donor, taken from the stem cell graft. The origin of the receptors is a human donor who donated a stem cell graft to a child with acute lymphoblastic leukemia. The CDR3 runs from the conserved cysteine through the conserved F or W. The D gene is left open where the match is weak. Some rows have no size entry. The others give once, few or many, or a class for an expanded clone.

J: TRBJ2-1; length: 19; V: TRBV9; size: .; D: TRBD2; CDR3: CASSVGTSGAPSSYNEQFF; DNA: TGTGCCAGCAGCGTAGGAACTAGCGGGGCCCCCAGCTCCTACAATGAGCAGTTCTTC
J: TRBJ2-1; length: 13; V: TRBV5-1; size: many; D: .; CDR3: CASSLGGSDEQFF; DNA: TGCGCCAGCAGCTTGGGAGGATCGGATGAGCAGTTCTTC
J: TRBJ2-1; length: 16; V: TRBV7-8; size: many; D: TRBD2; CDR3: CASSLGGRGFLGEQFF; DNA: TGTGCCAGCAGCTTGGGCGGGAGGGGTTTTCTAGGTGAGCAGTTCTTC
J: TRBJ2-7; length: 13; V: TRBV6-6; size: many; D: .; CDR3: CASSYPNIGEQYF; DNA: TGTGCCAGCAGTTACCCAAACATAGGCGAGCAGTACTTC
J: TRBJ2-3; length: 14; V: TRBV12-3/TRBV12-4; size: .; D: .; CDR3: CASRLSPSTDTQYF; DNA: TGTGCCAGCAGACTTTCCCCTAGCACAGATACGCAGTATTTT
J: TRBJ2-1; length: 15; V: TRBV11-3; size: .; D: TRBD1; CDR3: CASSSWTGGSNEQFF; DNA: TGTGCCAGCAGCTCCTGGACAGGGGGCTCCAATGAGCAGTTCTTC
J: TRBJ2-3; length: 19; V: TRBV15; size: .; D: TRBD2; CDR3: CATSRDRTSGHLESDTQYF; DNA: TGTGCCACCAGCAGAGATAGAACTAGCGGGCACCTCGAGTCCGATACGCAGTATTTT
J: TRBJ2-7; length: 14; V: TRBV5-1; size: many; D: TRBD2; CDR3: CASSLGLAGDEQYF; DNA: TGCGCCAGCAGCTTGGGACTAGCGGGAGACGAGCAGTACTTC
J: TRBJ1-4; length: 17; V: TRBV25-1; size: .; D: .; CDR3: CASSESEGQRAVEKLFF; DNA: TGTGCCAGCAGTGAATCAGAAGGACAGCGGGCGGTTGAAAAACTGTTTTTT
J: TRBJ2-7; length: 10; V: TRBV2; size: .; D: .; CDR3: CASSVGRSVF; DNA: TGTGCCAGCAGTGTCGGCAGGTCGGTCTTC
J: TRBJ1-5; length: 13; V: TRBV3-1; size: .; D: .; CDR3: CASSQGRGQPQHF; DNA: TGTGCCAGCAGCCAAGGGAGAGGTCAGCCCCAGCATTTT
J: TRBJ1-5; length: 15; V: TRBV20-1; size: few; D: .; CDR3: CSARAPAAGNQPQHF; DNA: TGCAGTGCTAGGGCCCCGGCGGCCGGCAATCAGCCCCAGCATTTT
J: TRBJ2-3; length: 15; V: TRBV29-1; size: many; D: TRBD2; CDR3: CSVLTSGRGPDTQYF; DNA: TGCAGCGTCCTTACTAGCGGCCGAGGCCCAGATACGCAGTATTTT
J: TRBJ1-2; length: 17; V: TRBV5-5; size: many; D: .; CDR3: CASSFLSQTARVEGYTF; DNA: TGTGCCAGCAGCTTCCTCTCCCAAACGGCCAGGGTGGAAGGCTACACCTTC
J: TRBJ1-2; length: 15; V: TRBV5-6; size: many; D: .; CDR3: CASSLDTLRLYGYTF; DNA: TGTGCCAGCAGCTTAGACACACTACGCCTATATGGCTACACCTTC
J: TRBJ1-1; length: 18; V: TRBV3-1; size: .; D: TRBD1; CDR3: CTISSFGTLDRARTEAFF; DNA: TGTACCATCAGTTCATTCGGCACCTTGGACAGGGCGAGAACTGAAGCTTTCTTT